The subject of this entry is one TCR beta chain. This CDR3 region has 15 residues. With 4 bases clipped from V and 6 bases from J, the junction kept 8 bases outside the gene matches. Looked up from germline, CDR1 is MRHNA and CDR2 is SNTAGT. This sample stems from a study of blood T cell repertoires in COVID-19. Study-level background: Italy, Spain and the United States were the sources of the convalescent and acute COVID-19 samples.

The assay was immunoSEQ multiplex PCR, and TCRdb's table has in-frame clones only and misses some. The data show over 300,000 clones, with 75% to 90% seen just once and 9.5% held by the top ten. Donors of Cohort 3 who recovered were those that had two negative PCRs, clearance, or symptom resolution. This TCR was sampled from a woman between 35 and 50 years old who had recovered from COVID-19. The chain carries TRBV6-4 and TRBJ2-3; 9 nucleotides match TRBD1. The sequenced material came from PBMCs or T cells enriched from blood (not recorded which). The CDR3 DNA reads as TGTGCCAGCAGTGGAACAGGGGGCCAGGGGGATACGCAGTATTTT. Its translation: CASSGTGGQGDTQYF.